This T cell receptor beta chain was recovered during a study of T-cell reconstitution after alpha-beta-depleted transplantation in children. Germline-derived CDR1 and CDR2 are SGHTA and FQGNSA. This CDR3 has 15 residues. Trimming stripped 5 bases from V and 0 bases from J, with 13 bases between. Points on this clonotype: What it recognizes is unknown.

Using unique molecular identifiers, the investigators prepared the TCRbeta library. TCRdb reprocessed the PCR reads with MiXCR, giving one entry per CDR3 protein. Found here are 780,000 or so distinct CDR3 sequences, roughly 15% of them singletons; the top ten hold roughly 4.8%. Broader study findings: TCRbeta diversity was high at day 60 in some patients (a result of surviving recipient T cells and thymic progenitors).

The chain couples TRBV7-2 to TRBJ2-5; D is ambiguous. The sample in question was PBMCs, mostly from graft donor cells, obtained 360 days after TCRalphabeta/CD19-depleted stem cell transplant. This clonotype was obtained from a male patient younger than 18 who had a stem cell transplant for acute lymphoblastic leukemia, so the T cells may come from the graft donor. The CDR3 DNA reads TGTGCCAGCAGCCAGCCGAAACTGTACCAAGAGACCCAGTACTTC. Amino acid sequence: CASSQPKLYQETQYF.